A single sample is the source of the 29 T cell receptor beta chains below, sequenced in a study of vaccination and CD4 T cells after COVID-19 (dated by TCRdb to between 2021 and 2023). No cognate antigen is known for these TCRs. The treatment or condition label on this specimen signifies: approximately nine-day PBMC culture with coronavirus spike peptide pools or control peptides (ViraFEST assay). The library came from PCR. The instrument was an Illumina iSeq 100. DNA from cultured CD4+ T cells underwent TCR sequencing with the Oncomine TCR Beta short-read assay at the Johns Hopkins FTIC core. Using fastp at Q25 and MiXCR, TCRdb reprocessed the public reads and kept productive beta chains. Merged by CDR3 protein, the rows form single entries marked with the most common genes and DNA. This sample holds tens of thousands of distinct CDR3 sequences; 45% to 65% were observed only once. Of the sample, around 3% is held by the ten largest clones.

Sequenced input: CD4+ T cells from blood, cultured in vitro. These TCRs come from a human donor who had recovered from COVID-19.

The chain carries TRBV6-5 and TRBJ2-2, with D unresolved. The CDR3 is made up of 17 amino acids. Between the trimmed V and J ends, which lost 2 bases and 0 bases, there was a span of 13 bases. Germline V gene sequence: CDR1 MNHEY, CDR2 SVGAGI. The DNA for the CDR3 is TGTGCCAGCAGTTACCAGGCCCTGGGGACGAACACCGGGGAGCTGTTTTTT. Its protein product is CASSYQALGTNTGELFF.

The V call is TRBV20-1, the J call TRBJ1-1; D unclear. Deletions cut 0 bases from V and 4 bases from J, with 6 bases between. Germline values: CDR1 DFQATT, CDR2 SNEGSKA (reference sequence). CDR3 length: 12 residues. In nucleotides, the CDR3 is TGCAGTGCTAGAGAGGCGGGCACTGAAGCTTTCTTT. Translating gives CSAREAGTEAFF.

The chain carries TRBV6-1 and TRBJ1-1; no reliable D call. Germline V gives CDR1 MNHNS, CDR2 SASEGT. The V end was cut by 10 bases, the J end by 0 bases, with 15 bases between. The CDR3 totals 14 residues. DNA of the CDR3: TGTGCCACCAAGGGAGAAAGCATGAACACTGAAGCTTTCTTT. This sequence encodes CATKGESMNTEAFF.

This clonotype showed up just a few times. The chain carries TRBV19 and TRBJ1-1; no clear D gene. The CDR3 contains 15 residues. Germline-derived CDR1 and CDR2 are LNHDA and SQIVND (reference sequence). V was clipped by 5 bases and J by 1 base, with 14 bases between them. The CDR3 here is CASSPRPRENTEAFF. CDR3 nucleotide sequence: TGTGCCAGTAGTCCCCGACCCCGGGAGAACACTGAAGCTTTCTTT.

CDR3 DNA: TGTGCCAGCAGCTTATCGGCGAACACCGGGGAGCTGTTTTTT. Translated: CASSLSANTGELFF. The chain employs TRBV11-2 and TRBJ2-2; unclear D gene. Trimming took off 2 bases at V and 0 bases at J, with 4 bases between the two ends. The length of the CDR3 is 14 residues. CDR1 is SGHAT, CDR2 FQNNGV, per germline. Using reference TRBV11-2 and TRBJ2-2 for the parts outside the CDR3, the full variable domain is EAGVAQSPRYKIIEKRQSVAFWCNPISGHATLYWYQQILGQGPKLLIQFQNNGVVDDSQLPKDRFSAERLKGVDSTLKIQPAKLEDSAVYLCASSLSANTGELFFGEGSRLTVL.

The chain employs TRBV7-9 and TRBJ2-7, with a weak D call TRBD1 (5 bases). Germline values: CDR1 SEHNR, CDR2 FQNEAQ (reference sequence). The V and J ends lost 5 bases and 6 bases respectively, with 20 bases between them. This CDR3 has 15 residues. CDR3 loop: CASSPRHIGASEQYF. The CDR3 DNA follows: TGTGCCAGCAGCCCCCGCCATATTGGGGCCTCCGAGCAGTACTTC.

The CDR3, as DNA: TGCGCCAGCAGCGCTGGGACAGGGGGCTACGAGCAGTACTTC. It translates to CASSAGTGGYEQYF. The chain joins TRBV5-1 to TRBJ2-7; 11 bases map to TRBD1. Germline V gene sequence: CDR1 SGHRS, CDR2 YFSETQ. There are 14 residues in the CDR3. The V segment lost 4 bases and the J segment 3 bases; nucleotides outside the gene matches: 3.

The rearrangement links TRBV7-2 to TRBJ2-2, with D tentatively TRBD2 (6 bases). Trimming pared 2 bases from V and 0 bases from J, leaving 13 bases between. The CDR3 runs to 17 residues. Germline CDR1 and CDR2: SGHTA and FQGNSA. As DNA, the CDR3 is TGTGCCAGCAGCTTAAGGTTCGGCGGGACGAACACCGGGGAGCTGTTTTTT. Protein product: CASSLRFGGTNTGELFF.

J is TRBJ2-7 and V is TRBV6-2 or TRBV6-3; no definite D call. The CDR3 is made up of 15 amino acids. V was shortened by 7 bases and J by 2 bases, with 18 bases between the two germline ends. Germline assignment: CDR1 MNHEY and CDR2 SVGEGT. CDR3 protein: CASTSWNTEAYEQYF. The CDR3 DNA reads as TGTGCCAGCACCTCCTGGAATACGGAAGCCTACGAGCAGTACTTC.

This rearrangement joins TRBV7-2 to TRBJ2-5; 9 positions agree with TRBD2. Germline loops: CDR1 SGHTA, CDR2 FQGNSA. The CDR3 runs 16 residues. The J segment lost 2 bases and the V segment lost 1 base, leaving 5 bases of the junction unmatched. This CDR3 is CASSLGGLAGQETQYF. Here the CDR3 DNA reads TGTGCCAGCAGCTTAGGGGGGCTAGCGGGACAAGAGACCCAGTACTTC.

This CDR3 reads CSVRTSLVDEQYF. The CDR3, as DNA: TGCAGTGTTAGGACTAGTCTTGTCGACGAGCAGTACTTC. The J gene is TRBJ2-7, the V gene TRBV20-1; the match to TRBD2 covers 7 bases. The CDR3 extends over 13 amino acids. Germline V gene lookup returns CDR1 DFQATT and CDR2 SNEGSKA (reference sequence). J lost 5 bases, V lost 7 bases, and 11 bases had no gene match.

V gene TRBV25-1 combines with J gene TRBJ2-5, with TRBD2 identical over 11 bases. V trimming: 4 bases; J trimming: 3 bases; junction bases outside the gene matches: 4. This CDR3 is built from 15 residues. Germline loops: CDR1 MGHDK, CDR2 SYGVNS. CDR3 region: CASSAPGLAEETQYF. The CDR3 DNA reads TGTGCCAGCAGTGCTCCGGGACTAGCGGAAGAGACCCAGTACTTC.

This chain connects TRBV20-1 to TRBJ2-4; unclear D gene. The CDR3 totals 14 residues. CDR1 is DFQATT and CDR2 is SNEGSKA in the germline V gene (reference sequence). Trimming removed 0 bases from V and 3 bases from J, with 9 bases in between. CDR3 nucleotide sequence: TGCAGTGCTAGAGACCAATGGGACAAAAACATTCAGTACTTC. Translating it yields CSARDQWDKNIQYF.

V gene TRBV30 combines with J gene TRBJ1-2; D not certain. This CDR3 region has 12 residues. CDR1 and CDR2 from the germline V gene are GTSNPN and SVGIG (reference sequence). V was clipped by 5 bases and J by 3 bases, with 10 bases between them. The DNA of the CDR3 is TGTGCCTGGGAGCCCGCTGACTATGGCTACACCTTC. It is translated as CAWEPADYGYTF.

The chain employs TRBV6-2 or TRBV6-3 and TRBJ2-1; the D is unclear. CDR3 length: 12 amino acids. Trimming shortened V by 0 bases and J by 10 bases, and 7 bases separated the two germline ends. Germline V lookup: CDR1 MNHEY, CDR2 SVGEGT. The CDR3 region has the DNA TGTGCCAGCAGTTACTCGATGTACGAGCAGTTCTTC. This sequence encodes CASSYSMYEQFF.

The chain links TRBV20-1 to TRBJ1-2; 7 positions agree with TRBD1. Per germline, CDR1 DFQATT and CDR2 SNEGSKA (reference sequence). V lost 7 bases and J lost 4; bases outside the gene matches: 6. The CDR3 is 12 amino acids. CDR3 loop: CSVRTGVYGYTF. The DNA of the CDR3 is TGCAGTGTCCGGACAGGCGTCTATGGCTACACCTTC.

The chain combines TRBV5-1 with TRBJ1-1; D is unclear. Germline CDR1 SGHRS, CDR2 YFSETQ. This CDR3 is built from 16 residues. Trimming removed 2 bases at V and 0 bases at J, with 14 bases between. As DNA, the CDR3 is TGCGCCAGCAGCTTTAGCCGGGCGGATTTGAACACTGAAGCTTTCTTT. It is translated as CASSFSRADLNTEAFF.

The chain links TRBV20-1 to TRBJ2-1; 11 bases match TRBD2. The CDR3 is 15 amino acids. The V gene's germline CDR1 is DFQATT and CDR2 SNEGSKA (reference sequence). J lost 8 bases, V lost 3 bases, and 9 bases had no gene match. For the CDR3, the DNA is TGCAGTGCTAGGACATTAGCGGGAGGGCCCTATGAGCAGTTCTTC. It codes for CSARTLAGGPYEQFF.

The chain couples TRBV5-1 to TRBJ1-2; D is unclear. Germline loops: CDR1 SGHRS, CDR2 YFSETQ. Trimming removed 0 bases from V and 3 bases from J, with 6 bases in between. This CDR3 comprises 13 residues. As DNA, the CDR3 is TGCGCCAGCAGCTTGGCGGCAGACTATGGCTACACCTTC. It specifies CASSLAADYGYTF.

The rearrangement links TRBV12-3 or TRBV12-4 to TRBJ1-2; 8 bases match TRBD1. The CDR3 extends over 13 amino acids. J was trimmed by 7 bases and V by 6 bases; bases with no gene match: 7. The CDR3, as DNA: TGTGCCAGCAGGCCTACAGGGGGGGGTGGCTACACCTTC. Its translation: CASRPTGGGGYTF.

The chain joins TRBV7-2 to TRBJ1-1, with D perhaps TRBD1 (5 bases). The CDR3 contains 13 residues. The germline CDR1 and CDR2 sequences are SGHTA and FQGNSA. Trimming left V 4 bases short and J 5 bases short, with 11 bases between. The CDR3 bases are TGTGCCAGCAGCTCCCAGGGAAGGACTGAAGCTTTCTTT. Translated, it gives CASSSQGRTEAFF.

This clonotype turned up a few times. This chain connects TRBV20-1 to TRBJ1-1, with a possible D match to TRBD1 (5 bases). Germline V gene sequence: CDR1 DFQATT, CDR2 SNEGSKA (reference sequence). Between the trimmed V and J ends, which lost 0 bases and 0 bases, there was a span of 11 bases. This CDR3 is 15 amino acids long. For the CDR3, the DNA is TGCAGTGCTAGAGACTCGGGACTCATGAACACTGAAGCTTTCTTT. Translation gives CSARDSGLMNTEAFF.

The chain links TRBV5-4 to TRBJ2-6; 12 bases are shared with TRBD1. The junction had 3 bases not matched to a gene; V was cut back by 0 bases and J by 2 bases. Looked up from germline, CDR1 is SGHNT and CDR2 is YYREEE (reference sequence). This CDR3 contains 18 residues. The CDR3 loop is CASSLAGTGGAGANVLTF. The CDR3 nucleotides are TGTGCCAGCAGCTTGGCCGGGACAGGGGGCGCTGGGGCCAACGTCCTGACTTTC. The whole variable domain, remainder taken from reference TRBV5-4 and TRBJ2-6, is ETGVTQSPTHLIKTRGQQVTLRCSSQSGHNTVSWYQQALGQGPQFIFQYYREEENGRGNFPPRFSGLQFPNYSSELNVNALELDDSALYLCASSLAGTGGAGANVLTFGAGSRLTVL.

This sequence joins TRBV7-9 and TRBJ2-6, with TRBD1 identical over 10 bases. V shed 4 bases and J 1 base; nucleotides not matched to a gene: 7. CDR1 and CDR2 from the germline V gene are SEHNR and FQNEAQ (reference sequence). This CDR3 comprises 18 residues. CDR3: CASSSGQGDSSGANVLTF. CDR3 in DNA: TGTGCCAGCAGCTCTGGACAGGGGGATTCTTCTGGGGCCAACGTCCTGACTTTC.

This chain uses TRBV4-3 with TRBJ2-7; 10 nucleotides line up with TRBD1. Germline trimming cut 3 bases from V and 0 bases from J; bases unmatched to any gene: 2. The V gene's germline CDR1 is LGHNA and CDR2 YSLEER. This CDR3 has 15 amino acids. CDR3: CASSHRTGGSYEQYF. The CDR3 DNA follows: TGCGCCAGCAGCCATAGGACAGGGGGCTCCTACGAGCAGTACTTC.

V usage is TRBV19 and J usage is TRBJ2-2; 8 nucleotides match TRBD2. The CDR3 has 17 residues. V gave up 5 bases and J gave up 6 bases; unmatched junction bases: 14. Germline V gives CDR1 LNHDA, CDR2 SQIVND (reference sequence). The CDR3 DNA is TGTGCCAGTAGTCTACCCGGGAGGGGATCCCTCTCCGGGGAGCTGTTTTTT. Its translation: CASSLPGRGSLSGELFF.

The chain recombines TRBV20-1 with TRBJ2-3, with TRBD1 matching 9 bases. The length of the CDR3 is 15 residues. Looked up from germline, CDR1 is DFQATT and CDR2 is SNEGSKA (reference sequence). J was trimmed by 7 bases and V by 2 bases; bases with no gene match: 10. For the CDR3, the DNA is TGCAGTGCTAGATACGGGACAGGGTTTATGAATACGCAGTATTTT. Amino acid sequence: CSARYGTGFMNTQYF.

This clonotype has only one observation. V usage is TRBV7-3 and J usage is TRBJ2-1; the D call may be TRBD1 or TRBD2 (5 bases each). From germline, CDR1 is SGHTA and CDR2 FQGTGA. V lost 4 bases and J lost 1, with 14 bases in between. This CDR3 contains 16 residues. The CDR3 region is CASSSPGPTSYNEQFF. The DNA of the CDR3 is TGTGCCAGCAGCTCCCCGGGACCTACTTCCTACAATGAGCAGTTCTTC.

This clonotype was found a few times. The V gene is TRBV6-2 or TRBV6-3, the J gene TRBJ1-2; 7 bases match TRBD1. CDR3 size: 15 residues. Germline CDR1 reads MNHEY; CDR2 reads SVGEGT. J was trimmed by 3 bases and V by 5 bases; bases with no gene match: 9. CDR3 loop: CASSKTGSVDYGYTF. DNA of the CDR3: TGTGCCAGCAGTAAGACAGGGAGTGTGGACTATGGCTACACCTTC.